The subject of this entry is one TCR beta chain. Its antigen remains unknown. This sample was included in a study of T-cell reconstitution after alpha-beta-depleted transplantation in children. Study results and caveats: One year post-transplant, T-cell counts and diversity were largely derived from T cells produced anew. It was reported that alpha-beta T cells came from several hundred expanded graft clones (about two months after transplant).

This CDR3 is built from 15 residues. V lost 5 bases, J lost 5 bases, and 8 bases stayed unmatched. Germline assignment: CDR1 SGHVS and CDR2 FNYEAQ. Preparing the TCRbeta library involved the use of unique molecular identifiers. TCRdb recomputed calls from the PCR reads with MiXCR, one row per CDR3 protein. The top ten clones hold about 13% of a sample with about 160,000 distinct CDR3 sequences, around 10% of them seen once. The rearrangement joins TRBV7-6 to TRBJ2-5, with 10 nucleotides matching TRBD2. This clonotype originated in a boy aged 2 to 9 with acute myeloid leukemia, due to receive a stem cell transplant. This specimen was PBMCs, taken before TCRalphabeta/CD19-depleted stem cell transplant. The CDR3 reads CASSIGTSVPETQYF. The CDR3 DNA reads TGTGCCAGCAGCATCGGGACTAGCGTTCCGGAGACCCAGTACTTC.